The clone carrying this T cell receptor beta chain has ten or more counts. The antigen is unknown. This sample is part of a study of T cells in Graves' hyperthyroidism and ophthalmopathy. Notes on the study in general: Model-based prediction identified ophthalmopathy a median roughly 6.1 months prior to its onset.

Amplified TCR beta CDR3 regions derived from RNA transcripts. With the HTBI primer set, the TCR CDR3 went through a first round of RT-PCR. In TCRdb, the multiplex PCR reads were re-called with MiXCR into one record per CDR3 protein. The table lists a few hundred thousand distinct CDR3 sequences, 15% to 20% of them singletons. The trim removed 5 bases at V and 2 bases at J, leaving 6 bases unmatched. Germline assignment: CDR1 SGHAT and CDR2 FQDESV (reference sequence). The CDR3 sequence is 15 residues long. Investigators excluded patients with uncontrolled infection, other autoimmune disease, pregnancy or lactation. Diagnoses used clinical symptoms, serum thyroxine and TRAb, thyroid ultrasound and orbital computed tomography. PBMCs came from 9 to 10 ml fresh peripheral blood.

The sequence was obtained from a woman aged 25 to 45 with Graves' ophthalmopathy. The chain is built from TRBV11-1 and TRBJ2-3, with 8 bases identical to TRBD1. Sequencing was done on a sample of blood. For the CDR3, the DNA is TGTGCCAGCAGCCCCAGGGGGCACGACACAGATACGCAGTATTTT. Translated: CASSPRGHDTDTQYF. Full variable domain (rest looked up from reference TRBV11-1 and TRBJ2-3): EAEVAQSPRYKITEKSQAVAFWCDPISGHATLYWYRQILGQGPELLVQFQDESVVDDSQLPKDRFSAERLKGVDSTLKIQPAELGDSAMYLCASSPRGHDTDTQYFGPGTRLTVL.